This TCR beta chain stems from a study of blood T cells in healthy people across ages. Trimming removed 1 base from V and 1 base from J; junction bases left unmatched: 3. Germline assignment: CDR1 LGHNA and CDR2 YNFKEQ. This CDR3 has 16 residues. Primers used in a second PCR of about 7 to 12 cycles were a sample-barcoded 5' primer and a J-beta primer mix. TCRdb reanalysed the 5' RACE reads using MiXCR and keeps one entry per CDR3 protein. This table has 750,000 to 950,000 distinct CDR3 sequences, 25% to 35% appearing once. A further study also used this sample, focusing on T cells of mothers and their children.

The receptor was isolated from a woman aged 35 to 49 in good health. The sequencing sample was made of blood. V usage is TRBV4-2 and J usage is TRBJ2-3, with 9 bases aligning to TRBD2. CDR3 nucleotide sequence: TGTGCCAGCAGCCAAGGTCTAGCGGGGTGCACAGATACGCAGTATTTT. Translating it yields CASSQGLAGCTDTQYF.